This entry concerns a single TCR beta chain. This entry is derived from a study of cytomegalovirus exposure and HLA in healthy donors. Primers: 60 Vbeta forward and 13 Jbeta reverse. Authors' analysis steps: In a later analysis, of roughly 73 million unique beta chains, 9 million to 11 million appeared in at least two donors. The method was immunoSEQ multiplex PCR; TCRdb's version includes in-frame clones alone and lacks a portion of them. V, J and clone size reflect that table, while D and trimming were determined from the DNA. This sample has about 120,000 clones, with 81% found just once. In germline, CDR1 is SGHRS, CDR2 YFSETQ. Trimming removed 0 bases at V and 8 bases at J, with 9 bases between. The CDR3 is made up of 13 amino acids.

This sequence joins TRBV5-1 and TRBJ2-1; D is perhaps TRBD2 (7 bases). The sequence derives from a woman aged 25 to 39 in good health and CMV-seronegative. Sequencing used PBMCs. The CDR3 bases are TGCGCCAGCAGCTTGGGCGGGGGCGATGAGCAGTTCTTC. Its translation is CASSLGGGDEQFF.